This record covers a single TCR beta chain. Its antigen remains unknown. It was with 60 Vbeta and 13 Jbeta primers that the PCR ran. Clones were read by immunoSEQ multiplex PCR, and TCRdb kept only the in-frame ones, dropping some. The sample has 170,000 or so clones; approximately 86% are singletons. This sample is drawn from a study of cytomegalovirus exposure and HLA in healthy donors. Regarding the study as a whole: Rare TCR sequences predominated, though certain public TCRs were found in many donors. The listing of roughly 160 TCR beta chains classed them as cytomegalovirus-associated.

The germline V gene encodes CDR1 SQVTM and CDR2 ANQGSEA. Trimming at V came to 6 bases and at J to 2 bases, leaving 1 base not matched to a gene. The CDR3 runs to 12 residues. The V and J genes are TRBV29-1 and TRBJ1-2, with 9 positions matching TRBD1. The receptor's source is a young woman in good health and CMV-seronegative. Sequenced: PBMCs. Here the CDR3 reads CSVGTGNYGYTF. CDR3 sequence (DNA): TGCAGCGTCGGGACAGGGAACTATGGCTACACCTTC.